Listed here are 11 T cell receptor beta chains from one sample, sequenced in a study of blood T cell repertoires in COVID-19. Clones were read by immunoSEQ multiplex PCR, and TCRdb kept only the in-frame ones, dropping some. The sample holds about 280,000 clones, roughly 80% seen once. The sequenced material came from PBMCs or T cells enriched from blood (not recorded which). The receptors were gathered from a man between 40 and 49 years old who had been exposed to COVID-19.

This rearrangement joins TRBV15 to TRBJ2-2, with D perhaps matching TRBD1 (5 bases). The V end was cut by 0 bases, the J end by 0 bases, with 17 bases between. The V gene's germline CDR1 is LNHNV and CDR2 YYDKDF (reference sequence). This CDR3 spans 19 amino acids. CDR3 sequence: CATSREPPGLFANTGELFF. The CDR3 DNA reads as TGTGCCACCAGCAGAGAACCCCCAGGGTTGTTTGCGAACACCGGGGAGCTGTTTTTT. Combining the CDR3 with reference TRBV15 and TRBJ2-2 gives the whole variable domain DAMVIQNPRYQVTQFGKPVTLSCSQTLNHNVMYWYQQKSSQAPKLLFHYYDKDFNNEADTPDNFQSRRPNTSFCFLDIRSPGLGDTAMYLCATSREPPGLFANTGELFFGEGSRLTVL.

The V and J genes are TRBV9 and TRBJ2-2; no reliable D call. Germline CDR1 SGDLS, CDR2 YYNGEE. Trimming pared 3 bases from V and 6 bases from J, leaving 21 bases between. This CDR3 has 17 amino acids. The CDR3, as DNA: TGTGCCAGCAGCGGCGATGCTGTTCACCCTACCTCCGGGGAGCTGTTTTTT. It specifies CASSGDAVHPTSGELFF.

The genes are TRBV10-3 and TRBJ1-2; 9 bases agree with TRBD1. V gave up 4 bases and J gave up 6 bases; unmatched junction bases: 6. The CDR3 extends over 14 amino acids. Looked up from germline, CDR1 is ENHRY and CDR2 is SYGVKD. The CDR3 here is CAISADRGRDGYTF. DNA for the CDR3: TGTGCCATCAGTGCGGACAGGGGAAGAGATGGCTACACCTTC.

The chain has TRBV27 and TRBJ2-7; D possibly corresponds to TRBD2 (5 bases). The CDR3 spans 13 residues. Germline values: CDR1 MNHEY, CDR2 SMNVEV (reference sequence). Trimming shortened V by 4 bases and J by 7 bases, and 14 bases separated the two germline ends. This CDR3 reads CASSSYPSGEQYF. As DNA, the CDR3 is TGTGCCAGCAGTTCCTATCCATCGGGGGAGCAGTACTTC.

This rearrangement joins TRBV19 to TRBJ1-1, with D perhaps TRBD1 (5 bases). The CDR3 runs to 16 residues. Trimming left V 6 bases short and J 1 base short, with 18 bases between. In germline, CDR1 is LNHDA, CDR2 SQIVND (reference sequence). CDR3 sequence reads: CASRRSGARTNTEAFF. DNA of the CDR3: TGTGCCAGTAGGCGAAGCGGGGCCCGAACGAACACTGAAGCTTTCTTT.

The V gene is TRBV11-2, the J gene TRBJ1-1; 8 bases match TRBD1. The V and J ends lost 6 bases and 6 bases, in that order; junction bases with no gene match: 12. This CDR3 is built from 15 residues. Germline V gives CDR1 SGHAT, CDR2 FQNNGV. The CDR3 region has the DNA TGTGCCAGCAGTTCCGGACAGGGTTTTCGTGCTGAAGCTTTCTTT. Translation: CASSSGQGFRAEAFF.

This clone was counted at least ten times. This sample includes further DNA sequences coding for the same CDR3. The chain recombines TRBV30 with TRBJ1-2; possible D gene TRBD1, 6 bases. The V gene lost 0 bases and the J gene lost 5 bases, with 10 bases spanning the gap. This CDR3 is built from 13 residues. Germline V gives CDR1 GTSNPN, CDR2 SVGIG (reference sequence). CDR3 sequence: CAWSVGTNYGYTF. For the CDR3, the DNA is TGTGCCTGGAGTGTAGGGACAAATTATGGCTACACCTTC. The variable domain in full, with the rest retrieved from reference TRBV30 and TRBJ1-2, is SQTIHQWPATLVQPVGSPLSLECTVEGTSNPNLYWYRQAAGRGLQLLFYSVGIGQISSEVPQNLSASRPQDRQFILSSKKLLLSDSGFYLCAWSVGTNYGYTFGSGTRLTVV.

Here the CDR3 reads CSASPRGGISDKYEQYF. The DNA of the CDR3 is TGCAGTGCTAGTCCTAGGGGCGGGATCTCTGATAAATACGAGCAGTACTTC. This sequence joins TRBV20-1 and TRBJ2-7; weak D call: TRBD2 (6 bases). Germline V gene lookup returns CDR1 DFQATT and CDR2 SNEGSKA (reference sequence). This CDR3 spans 17 amino acids. The V and J ends lost 3 bases and 4 bases respectively, with 25 bases between them.

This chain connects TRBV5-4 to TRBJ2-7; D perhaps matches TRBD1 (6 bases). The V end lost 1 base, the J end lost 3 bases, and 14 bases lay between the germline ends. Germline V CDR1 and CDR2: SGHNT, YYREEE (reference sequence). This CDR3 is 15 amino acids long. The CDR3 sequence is CASSLQGTRDYEQYF. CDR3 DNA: TGTGCCAGCAGCTTGCAGGGGACAAGGGACTACGAGCAGTACTTC.

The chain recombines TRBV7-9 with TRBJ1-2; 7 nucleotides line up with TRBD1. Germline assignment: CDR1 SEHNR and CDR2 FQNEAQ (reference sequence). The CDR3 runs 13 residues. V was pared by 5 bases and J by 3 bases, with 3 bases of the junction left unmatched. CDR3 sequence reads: CASSEGQYYGYTF. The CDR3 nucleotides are TGTGCCAGCAGCGAGGGACAGTACTATGGCTACACCTTC.

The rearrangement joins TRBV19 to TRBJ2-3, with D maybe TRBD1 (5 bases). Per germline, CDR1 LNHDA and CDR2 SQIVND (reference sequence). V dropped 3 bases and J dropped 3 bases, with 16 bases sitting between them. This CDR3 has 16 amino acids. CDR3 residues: CASSIKSAGKTDTQYF. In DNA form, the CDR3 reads TGTGCCAGTAGTATTAAGAGCGCAGGGAAAACAGATACGCAGTATTTT.